This T cell receptor (beta chain) is drawn from a study of shared clonotypes between healthy human individuals. Study-wide results and limits: Of the naive CD4 clonotypes, roughly 5.2% were shared across a handful of donors. Estimated richness was generally greater in naive than memory subsets.

Each cell subset's genomic DNA was divided evenly among several immunoSEQ plates. Here immunoSEQ multiplex PCR was the method, and the copy in TCRdb shows in-frame clones only, minus some. Found here are millions of clones, roughly 91% of them singletons; the top ten hold 1.5% to 2%. For this clone: The antigen remains unidentified.

The V gene's germline CDR1 is MGHRA and CDR2 YSYEKL. V was pared by 0 bases and J by 4 bases, with 14 bases of the junction left unmatched. This CDR3 comprises 18 residues. Cells designated naive CD8 were CD45RO-negative and were positively selected for CCR7, with terminally differentiated effector memory CD45RA+ cells excluded. The TCR was taken from a man younger than 35 in good health. Some clones in this sample may be carry-over from other donors' samples. The rearrangement links TRBV4-1 to TRBJ1-2; 7 positions match TRBD1. The sequencing input was naive CD8+ T cells from PBMCs. The CDR3 reads CASSQDDSGQLIVYGYTF. CDR3 DNA: TGCGCCAGCAGCCAAGACGATTCGGGACAGTTGATTGTCTATGGCTACACCTTC.